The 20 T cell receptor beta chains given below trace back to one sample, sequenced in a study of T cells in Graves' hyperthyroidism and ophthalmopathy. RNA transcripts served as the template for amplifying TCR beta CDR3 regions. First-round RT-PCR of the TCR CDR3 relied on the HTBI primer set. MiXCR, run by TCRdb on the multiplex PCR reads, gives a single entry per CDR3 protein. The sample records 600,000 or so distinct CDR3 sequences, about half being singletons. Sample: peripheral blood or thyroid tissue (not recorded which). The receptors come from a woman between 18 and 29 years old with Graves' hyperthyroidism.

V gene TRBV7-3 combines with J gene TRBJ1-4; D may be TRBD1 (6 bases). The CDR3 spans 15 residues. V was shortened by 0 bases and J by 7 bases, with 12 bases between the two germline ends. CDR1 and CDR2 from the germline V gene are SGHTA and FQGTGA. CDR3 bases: TGTGCCAGCAGCTTAACCAGGGAGGGGGTTGAAAAACTGTTTTTT. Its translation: CASSLTREGVEKLFF.

The CDR3 spells CASGKTGTVYGYTF. CDR3 nucleotides: TGTGCCAGCGGAAAGACAGGGACAGTCTATGGCTACACCTTC. J is TRBJ1-2 and V is TRBV10-3; 7 positions match TRBD1. The junction had 12 bases not matched to a gene; V was cut back by 10 bases and J by 4 bases. The CDR3 is 14 residues long. Germline lookup yields CDR1 ENHRY and CDR2 SYGVKD.

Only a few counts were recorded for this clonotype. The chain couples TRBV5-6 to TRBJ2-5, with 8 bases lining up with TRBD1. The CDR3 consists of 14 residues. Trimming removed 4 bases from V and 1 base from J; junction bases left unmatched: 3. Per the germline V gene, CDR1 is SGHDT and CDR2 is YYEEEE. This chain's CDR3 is CASSKDRVQETQYF. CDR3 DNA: TGTGCCAGCAGCAAGGACAGGGTCCAAGAGACCCAGTACTTC.

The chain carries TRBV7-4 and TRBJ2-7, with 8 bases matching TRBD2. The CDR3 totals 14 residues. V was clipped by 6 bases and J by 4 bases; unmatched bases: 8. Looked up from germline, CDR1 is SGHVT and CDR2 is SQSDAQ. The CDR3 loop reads CASSIGTSRYEQYF. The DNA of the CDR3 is TGTGCCAGCAGTATTGGGACTAGTAGGTACGAGCAGTACTTC. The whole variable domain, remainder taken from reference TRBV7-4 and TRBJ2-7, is GAGVSQSPRYKVAKRGRDVALRCDSISGHVTLYWYRQTLGQGSEVLTYSQSDAQRDKSGRPSGRFSAERPERSVSTLKIQRTEQGDSAVYLCASSIGTSRYEQYFGPGTRLTVT.

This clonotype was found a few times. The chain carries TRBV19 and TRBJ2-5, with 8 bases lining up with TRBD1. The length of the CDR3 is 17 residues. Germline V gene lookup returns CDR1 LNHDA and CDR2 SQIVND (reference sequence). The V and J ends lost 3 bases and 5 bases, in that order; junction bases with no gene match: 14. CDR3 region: CASSIVAGQGGFETQYF. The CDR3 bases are TGTGCCAGTAGTATCGTGGCTGGACAGGGAGGATTTGAGACCCAGTACTTC. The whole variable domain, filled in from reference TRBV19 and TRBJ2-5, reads DGGITQSPKYLFRKEGQNVTLSCEQNLNHDAMYWYRQDPGQGLRLIYYSQIVNDFQKGDIAEGYSVSREKKESFPLTVTSAQKNPTAFYLCASSIVAGQGGFETQYFGPGTRLLVL.

CDR3 nucleotides: TGTGCCATCAGGGGGCAGGCTAATGAAAAACTGTTTTTT. Its translation is CAIRGQANEKLFF. The genes are TRBV10-3 and TRBJ1-4; D may be TRBD1 (5 bases). The CDR3 loop spans 13 amino acids. The V and J ends lost 6 bases and 3 bases respectively, with 8 bases between them. Germline assignment: CDR1 ENHRY and CDR2 SYGVKD.

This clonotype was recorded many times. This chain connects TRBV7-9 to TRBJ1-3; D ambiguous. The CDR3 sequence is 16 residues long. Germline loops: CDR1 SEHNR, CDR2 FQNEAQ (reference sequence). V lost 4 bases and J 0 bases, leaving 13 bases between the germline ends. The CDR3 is CASSSVGRLSGNTIYF. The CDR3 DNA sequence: TGTGCCAGCAGCTCTGTAGGCAGACTCTCTGGAAACACCATATATTTT.

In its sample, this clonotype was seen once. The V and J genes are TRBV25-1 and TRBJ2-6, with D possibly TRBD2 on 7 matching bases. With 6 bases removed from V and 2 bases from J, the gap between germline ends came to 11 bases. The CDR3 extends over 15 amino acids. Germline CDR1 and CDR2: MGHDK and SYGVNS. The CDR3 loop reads CASRRGGAGANVLTF. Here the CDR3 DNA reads TGTGCCAGCAGAAGGGGGGGGGCTGGGGCCAACGTCCTGACTTTC.

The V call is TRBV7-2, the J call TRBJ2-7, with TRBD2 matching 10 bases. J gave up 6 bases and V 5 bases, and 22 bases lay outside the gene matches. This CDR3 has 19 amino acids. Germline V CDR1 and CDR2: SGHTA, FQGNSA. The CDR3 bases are TGTGCCAGCAGCCAAGAAGGGGGGGAGAGTAGCGGGAGGCCCTTCGAGCAGTACTTC. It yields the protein CASSQEGGESSGRPFEQYF.

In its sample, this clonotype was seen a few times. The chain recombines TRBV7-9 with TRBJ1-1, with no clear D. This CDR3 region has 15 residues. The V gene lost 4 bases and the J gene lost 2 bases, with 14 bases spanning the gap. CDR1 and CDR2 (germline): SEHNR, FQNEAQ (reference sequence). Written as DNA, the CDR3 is TGTGCCAGCAGCTATTCGACAAAGATTAACACTGAAGCTTTCTTT. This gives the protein CASSYSTKINTEAFF.

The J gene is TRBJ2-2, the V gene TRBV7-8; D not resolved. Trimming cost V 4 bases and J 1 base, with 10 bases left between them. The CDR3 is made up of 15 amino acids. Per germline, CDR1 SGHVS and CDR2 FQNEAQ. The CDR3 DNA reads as TGTGCCAGCAGCTCCACCAGCCAGAACACCGGGGAGCTGTTTTTT. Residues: CASSSTSQNTGELFF.

CDR3 loop: CSARMGQETQYF. The CDR3, as DNA: TGCAGTGCTAGAATGGGGCAAGAGACCCAGTACTTC. The genes are TRBV20-1 and TRBJ2-5; D is unclear. V shed 2 bases and J shed 2 bases, with 6 bases lying between them. Germline loops: CDR1 DFQATT, CDR2 SNEGSKA (reference sequence). The CDR3 consists of 12 residues.

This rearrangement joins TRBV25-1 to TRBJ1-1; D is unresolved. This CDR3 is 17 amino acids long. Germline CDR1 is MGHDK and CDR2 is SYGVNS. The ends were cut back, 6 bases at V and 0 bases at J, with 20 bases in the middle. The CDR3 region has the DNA TGTGCCAGCAGCTTGACCCCTACCTGGGCGGTGAACACTGAAGCTTTCTTT. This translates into CASSLTPTWAVNTEAFF.

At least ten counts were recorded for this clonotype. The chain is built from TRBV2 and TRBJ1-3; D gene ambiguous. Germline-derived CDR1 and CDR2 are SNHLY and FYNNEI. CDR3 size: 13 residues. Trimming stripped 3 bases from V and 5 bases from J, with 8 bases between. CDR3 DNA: TGTGCCAGCAGTGACGATCTCAGAAACACCATATATTTT. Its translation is CASSDDLRNTIYF.

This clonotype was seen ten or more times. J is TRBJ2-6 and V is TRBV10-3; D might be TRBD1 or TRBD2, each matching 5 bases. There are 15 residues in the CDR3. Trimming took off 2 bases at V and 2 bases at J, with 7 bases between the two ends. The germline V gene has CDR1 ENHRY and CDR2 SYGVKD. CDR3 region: CAISEGGTGANVLTF. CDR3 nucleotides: TGTGCCATCAGTGAGGGGGGTACTGGGGCCAACGTCCTGACTTTC.

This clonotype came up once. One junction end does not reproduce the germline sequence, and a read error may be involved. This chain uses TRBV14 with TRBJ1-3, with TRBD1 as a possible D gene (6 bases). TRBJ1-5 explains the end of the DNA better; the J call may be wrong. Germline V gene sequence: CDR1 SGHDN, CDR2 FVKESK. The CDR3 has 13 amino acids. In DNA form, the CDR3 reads TGTGCCGGCAGCCATGAAAGGGGGACTGTGCAGCATTTT. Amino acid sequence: CAGSHERGTVQHF.

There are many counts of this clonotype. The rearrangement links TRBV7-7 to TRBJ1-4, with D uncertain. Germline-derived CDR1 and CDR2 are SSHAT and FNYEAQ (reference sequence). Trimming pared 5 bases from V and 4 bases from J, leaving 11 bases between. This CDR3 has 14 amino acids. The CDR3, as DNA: TGTGCCAGCAGCCAATACCGAAATAATGAAAAACTGTTTTTT. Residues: CASSQYRNNEKLFF.

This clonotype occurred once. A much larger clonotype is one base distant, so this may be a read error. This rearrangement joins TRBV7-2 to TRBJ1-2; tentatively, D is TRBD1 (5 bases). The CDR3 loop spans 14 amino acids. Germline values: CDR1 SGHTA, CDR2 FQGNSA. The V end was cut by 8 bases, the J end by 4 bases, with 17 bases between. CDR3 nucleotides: TGTGCCAGCGAGAACAGGCAACTCAGCTATGGCTACACCTTC. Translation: CASENRQLSYGYTF.

CDR3 loop: CASSDPGNSGANVLTF. In DNA form, the CDR3 reads TGTGCCAGCAGCGACCCCGGGAACTCTGGGGCCAACGTCCTGACTTTC. The chain has TRBV2 and TRBJ2-6; tentatively, D is TRBD2 (5 bases). V lost 6 bases and J 0 bases, leaving 12 bases between the germline ends. This CDR3 is built from 16 residues. Germline V CDR1 and CDR2: SNHLY, FYNNEI.

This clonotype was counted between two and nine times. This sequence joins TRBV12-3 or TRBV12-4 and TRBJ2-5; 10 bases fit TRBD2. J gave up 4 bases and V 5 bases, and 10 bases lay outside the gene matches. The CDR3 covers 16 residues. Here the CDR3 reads CASSVSGRLPGETQYF. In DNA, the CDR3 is TGTGCCAGCAGTGTTAGCGGGAGGCTGCCGGGAGAGACCCAGTACTTC.